These 5 T cell receptor beta chains originate from one sample sequenced in a study of neurological immune-mediated disorders. TCRdb re-called the 5' RACE reads with MiXCR, one entry per CDR3 protein. The sample holds about 33,000 distinct CDR3 sequences, roughly 1.6% seen once. The specimen sequenced was PBMCs. These receptor sequences come from a woman aged 25 to 39 with multiple sclerosis.

This clonotype was seen at least ten times. The chain recombines TRBV7-2 with TRBJ1-1; no definite D call. The V end was cut by 5 bases, the J end by 7 bases, with 8 bases between. CDR1 SGHTA and CDR2 FQGNSA come from the germline V gene. The CDR3 is 11 residues long. The CDR3 nucleotides are TGTGCCAGCAGCCCTCTTAATGAAGCTTTCTTT. Translation: CASSPLNEAFF.

This clonotype appeared many times. The chain joins TRBV20-1 to TRBJ1-2; D remains ambiguous. This CDR3 contains 13 residues. V was clipped by 6 bases and J by 2 bases, with 13 bases between them. Germline V gene lookup returns CDR1 DFQATT and CDR2 SNEGSKA (reference sequence). CDR3 DNA sequence: TGCAGTGCCTGGGAAGGGCGGAACTATGGCTACACCTTC. Protein sequence: CSAWEGRNYGYTF.

This clonotype was detected ten times or more. The chain recombines TRBV29-1 with TRBJ2-2; 8 bases align to TRBD2. The CDR3 spans 13 residues. Germline CDR1 reads SQVTM; CDR2 reads ANQGSEA. Losses at the gene ends were 5 bases for V and 5 bases for J; bases not matched to a gene: 4. The DNA of the CDR3 is TGCAGCGTTCGACGGGGGGGGACCGGGGAGCTGTTTTTT. Translating it yields CSVRRGGTGELFF.

This clonotype was detected many times. The chain combines TRBV7-2 with TRBJ2-2, with 12 bases matching TRBD2. The CDR3 totals 15 residues. Per the germline V gene, CDR1 is SGHTA and CDR2 is FQGNSA. V lost 5 bases and J lost 6; bases outside the gene matches: 4. This CDR3 is CASSPRTSGAGELFF. The DNA for the CDR3 is TGTGCCAGCAGCCCGAGGACTAGCGGGGCCGGGGAGCTGTTTTTT.

The table lists this clonotype with many counts. The rearrangement joins TRBV5-1 to TRBJ2-4; no definite D call. Germline V gene data show CDR1 as SGHRS and CDR2 as YFSETQ. The CDR3 spans 15 residues. Deletions cut 1 base from V and 0 bases from J, with 8 bases between. CDR3 sequence reads: CASSLPRVAKNIQYF. In nucleotides, the CDR3 is TGCGCCAGCAGCTTGCCCAGAGTAGCCAAAAACATTCAGTACTTC.